This T cell receptor beta chain was retrieved from a study of blood T cell repertoires in COVID-19. This clone has a handful of counts. Libraries were prepared by immunoSEQ multiplex PCR; TCRdb keeps only in-frame clonotypes and omits some of them. Seen here are 300,000 or so clones, 85% to 90% observed once, and the top ten hold 8% to 13%. Trimming cost V 1 base and J 2 bases; bases outside gene matches: 5. The length of the CDR3 is 17 residues. The V gene's germline CDR1 is LNHNV and CDR2 YYDKDF (reference sequence). The sequenced material came from PBMCs or T cells enriched from blood (not recorded which). The clonotype was recovered from a woman aged 18-35 years who had recovered from COVID-19. The chain carries TRBV15 and TRBJ2-5; 12 bases line up with TRBD2. This chain's CDR3 is CATSRGGTSGPQETQYF. Here the CDR3 DNA reads TGTGCCACCAGCAGAGGTGGGACTAGCGGGCCACAAGAGACCCAGTACTTC.